Shown below are 8 T cell receptor beta chains from a single sample sequenced in a study of graft-versus-host responses after intestinal transplantation. Data came from immunoSEQ multiplex PCR; TCRdb stores just in-frame clones and leaves some out. The sample lists tens of thousands of clones; 84% were seen once. These receptors have no identified antigens. The specimen comprised unstimulated CD4+ T cells sorted from spleen or lymph node cells, sampled before transplant. The receptors derive from a human donor who was the organ donor for an intestinal transplant.

The chain joins TRBV4-3 to TRBJ2-1, with 10 nucleotides matching TRBD2. With 0 bases clipped from V and 4 bases from J, the junction kept 9 bases outside the gene matches. CDR1 and CDR2 (germline): LGHNA, YSLEER. The CDR3 runs to 18 residues. The CDR3 nucleotides are TGCGCCAGCAGCCAAGATAGCGGGGGGCAGCCTCAATACAATGAGCAGTTCTTC. As protein: CASSQDSGGQPQYNEQFF.

This clone has a handful of counts. This chain connects TRBV7-2 to TRBJ2-1; D is perhaps TRBD2 (7 bases). V dropped 4 bases and J dropped 3 bases, with 13 bases sitting between them. This CDR3 is 15 amino acids long. Germline CDR1 and CDR2: SGHTA and FQGNSA. The CDR3 region is CASSSTGGHYNEQFF. In DNA form, the CDR3 reads TGTGCCAGCAGCTCTACGGGGGGCCACTACAATGAGCAGTTCTTC. The whole variable domain, filled in from reference TRBV7-2 and TRBJ2-1, reads GAGVSQSPSNKVTEKGKDVELRCDPISGHTALYWYRQSLGQGLEFLIYFQGNSAPDKSGLPSDRFSAERTGGSVSTLTIQRTQQEDSAVYLCASSSTGGHYNEQFFGPGTRLTVL.

This clone has more than one count but fewer than ten. This chain uses TRBV6-1 with TRBJ2-2; tentatively, D is TRBD1 (6 bases). Between the trimmed V and J ends, which lost 10 bases and 6 bases, there was a span of 12 bases. The CDR3 has 12 residues. From germline, CDR1 is MNHNS and CDR2 SASEGT. Here the CDR3 reads CATRGGPGELFF. The CDR3 coding sequence is TGTGCCACCAGAGGGGGTCCCGGGGAGCTGTTTTTT.

V usage is TRBV6-4 and J usage is TRBJ2-7; D might be TRBD1 (6 bases). V was shortened by 5 bases and J by 4 bases, with 15 bases between the two germline ends. The CDR3 covers 14 residues. The germline V gene has CDR1 MRHNA and CDR2 SNTAGT. In DNA, the CDR3 is TGTGCCAGCAGTTTCCGGGACACTTCTTACGAGCAGTACGTC. Protein: CASSFRDTSYEQYV.

The chain combines TRBV2 with TRBJ1-2; the D is unclear. Trimming took 4 bases from V and 13 from J, leaving 13 bases between them. CDR3 length equals 11 residues. Germline values: CDR1 SNHLY, CDR2 FYNNEI. The CDR3 loop is CASSVGVAPTF. The CDR3 nucleotides are TGTGCCAGCAGTGTCGGTGTAGCCCCCACCTTC. Full variable domain (missing parts from reference TRBV2 and TRBJ1-2): EPEVTQTPSHQVTQMGQEVILRCVPISNHLYFYWYRQILGQKVEFLVSFYNNEISEKSEIFDDQFSVERPDGSNFTLKIRSTKLEDSAMYFCASSVGVAPTFGSGTRLTVV.

The chain joins TRBV7-2 to TRBJ2-1, with D perhaps matching TRBD2 (5 bases). Trimming took off 3 bases at V and 3 bases at J, with 9 bases between the two ends. The germline V gene encodes CDR1 SGHTA and CDR2 FQGNSA. This CDR3 spans 14 amino acids. CDR3 amino acids: CASSLTTLYNEQFF. The DNA for the CDR3 is TGTGCCAGCAGCTTGACTACCCTCTACAATGAGCAGTTCTTC.

The sample holds a few counts of this clone. The chain carries TRBV2 and TRBJ2-7; perhaps TRBD1 as D (6 bases). The V gene lost 6 bases and the J gene lost 3 bases, with 9 bases spanning the gap. The CDR3 sequence is 12 residues long. Germline V gene data show CDR1 as SNHLY and CDR2 as FYNNEI. DNA of the CDR3: TGTGCCAGCAGCAGAGGGGGCTACGAGCAGTACGTC. It specifies CASSRGGYEQYV.

This clone was observed many times. The chain uses TRBV10-2 and TRBJ2-1, with TRBD2 identical over 10 bases. Germline V gene lookup returns CDR1 WSHSY and CDR2 SAAADI. Losses at the gene ends were 6 bases for V and 8 bases for J; bases not matched to a gene: 4. The CDR3 loop spans 13 amino acids. The CDR3 spells CASSTSGVDEQFF. The CDR3 nucleotides are TGCGCCAGCAGCACTAGCGGGGTTGATGAGCAGTTCTTC.